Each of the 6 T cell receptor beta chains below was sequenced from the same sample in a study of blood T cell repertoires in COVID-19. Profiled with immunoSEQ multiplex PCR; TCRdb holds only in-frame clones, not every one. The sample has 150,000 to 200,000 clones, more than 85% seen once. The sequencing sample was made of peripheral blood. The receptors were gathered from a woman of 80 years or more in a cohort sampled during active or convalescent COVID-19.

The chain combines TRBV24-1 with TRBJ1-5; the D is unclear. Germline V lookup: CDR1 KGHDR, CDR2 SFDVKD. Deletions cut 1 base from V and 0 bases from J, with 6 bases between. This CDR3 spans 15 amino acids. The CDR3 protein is CATSDFPSSNQPQHF. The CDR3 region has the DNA TGTGCCACCAGTGATTTCCCCAGTAGCAATCAGCCCCAGCATTTT.

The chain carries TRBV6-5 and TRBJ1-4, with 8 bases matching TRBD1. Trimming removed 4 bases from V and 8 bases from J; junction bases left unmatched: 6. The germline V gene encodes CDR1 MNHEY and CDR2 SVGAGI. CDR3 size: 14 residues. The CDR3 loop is CASSLDRAREKLFF. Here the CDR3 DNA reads TGTGCCAGCAGTTTGGACAGGGCCAGGGAAAAACTGTTTTTT.

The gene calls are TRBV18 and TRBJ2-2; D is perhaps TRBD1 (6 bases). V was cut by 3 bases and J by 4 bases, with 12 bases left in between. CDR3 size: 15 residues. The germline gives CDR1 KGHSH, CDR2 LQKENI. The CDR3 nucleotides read TGTGCCAGCTCACCGGGGACATTCCGCACCGGGGAGCTGTTTTTT. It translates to CASSPGTFRTGELFF. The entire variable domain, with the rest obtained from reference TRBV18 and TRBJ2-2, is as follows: NAGVMQNPRHLVRRRGQEARLRCSPMKGHSHVYWYRQLPEEGLKFMVYLQKENIIDESGMPKERFSAEFPKEGPSILRIQQVVRGDSAAYFCASSPGTFRTGELFFGEGSRLTVL.

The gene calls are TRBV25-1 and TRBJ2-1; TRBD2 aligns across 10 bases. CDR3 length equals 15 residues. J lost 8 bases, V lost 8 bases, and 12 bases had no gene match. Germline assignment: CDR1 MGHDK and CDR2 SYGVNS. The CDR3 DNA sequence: TGTGCCAGCGGGGGGCCGGGACTAGCGATCCATGAGCAGTTCTTC. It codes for CASGGPGLAIHEQFF.

The DNA of the CDR3 is TGTGCCAGCAGGGAAACAGGGGGCGCAGGGAATGGCTACACCTTC. Translated: CASRETGGAGNGYTF. J is TRBJ1-2 and V is TRBV28; 9 nucleotides align to TRBD1. The CDR3 is made up of 15 amino acids. J lost 6 bases, V lost 6 bases, and 11 bases had no gene match. Germline assignment: CDR1 MDHEN and CDR2 SYDVKM.

The CDR3 spells CASEAGRFGELFF. CDR3 sequence (DNA): TGTGCCAGCGAGGCAGGGCGGTTCGGGGAGCTGTTTTTT. This rearrangement joins TRBV14 to TRBJ2-2; D possibly corresponds to TRBD1 (5 bases). The CDR3 is 13 amino acids. Germline-derived CDR1 and CDR2 are SGHDN and FVKESK. Trimming cost V 8 bases and J 7 bases, with 14 bases left between them. Looking up the rest from reference TRBV14 and TRBJ2-2 gives the full variable domain: EAGVTQFPSHSVIEKGQTVTLRCDPISGHDNLYWYRRVMGKEIKFLLHFVKESKQDESGMPNNRFLAERTGGTYSTLKVQPAELEDSGVYFCASEAGRFGELFFGEGSRLTVL.